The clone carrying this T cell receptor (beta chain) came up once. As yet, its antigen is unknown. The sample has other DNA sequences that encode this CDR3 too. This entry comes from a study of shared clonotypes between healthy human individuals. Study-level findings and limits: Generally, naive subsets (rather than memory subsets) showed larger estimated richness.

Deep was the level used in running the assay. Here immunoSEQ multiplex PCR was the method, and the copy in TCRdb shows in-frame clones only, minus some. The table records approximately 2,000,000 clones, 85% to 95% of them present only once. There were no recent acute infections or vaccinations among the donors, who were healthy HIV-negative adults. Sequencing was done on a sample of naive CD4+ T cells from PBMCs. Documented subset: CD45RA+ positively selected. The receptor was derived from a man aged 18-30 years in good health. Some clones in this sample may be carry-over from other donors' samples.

CDR3 sequence (DNA): TGTGCCAGCAGCTTGGGGGGGGTCACTGAAGCTTTCTTT. Protein product: CASSLGGVTEAFF. The V call is TRBV7-2, the J call TRBJ1-1, with D perhaps TRBD1 (5 bases). The V and J ends lost 3 bases and 4 bases respectively, with 9 bases between them. The CDR3 extends over 13 amino acids. Germline CDR1 is SGHTA and CDR2 is FQGNSA.